This T cell receptor beta chain was sequenced in a study of blood T cell repertoires in COVID-19 (dated by TCRdb to about 2020). With respect to the entire study: Samples covering the acute and convalescent phases of COVID-19 were provided by collaborators in the United States, Italy and Spain. The prospective study material was composed of cDNA or gDNA derived from T cells, B-cell-depleted T cells, or PBMCs. Deeply sampled blood TCRbeta repertoires from subjects exposed to, actively infected with, or recovered from COVID-19 were included in the dataset. A freely available public database, intended as a resource for researchers studying the immune response to SARS-CoV-2, is where the repertoires were released. The samples were drawn from two sources: the first 160 participants of the ongoing ImmuneRACE study, and 1,254 subjects contributed by 6 global collaborators. The sample metadata nearly always contained a de-identified subject ID, COVID-19 status, age in years and sex. HLA class I and class II types, where available, came from metadata supplied by the sample provider rather than from assay-based typing. Findings and caveats that apply to the study as a whole: How much clinical and demographic metadata was included differed by source and by participant, and the metadata was provided uncurated.

Collaborating institutions collected whole blood in K2EDTA tubes following their own protocols. For TCRbeta analysis, collaborators shipped samples as frozen whole blood, isolated PBMCs, or DNA extracted from either of those sample types. Of note for this clone: No antigen is known for it. No base quality information exists; no much larger clone differs at one position.

Clipping removes 4 bases from V and 2 bases from J, with 4 as the unmatched junction base count. From its cysteine to its phenylalanine, the CDR3 spans 16 amino acids. Only the CDR3 part of the read is kept: 48 bases, read in frame from the first base. The germline V gene specifies SGHTA as CDR1 and FQGNSA as CDR2. The immunoSEQ Assay, a bias-controlled multiplex PCR, was used to amplify TCRbeta CDR3 regions from genomic DNA. The original pipeline was this. The number of nucleated cells in each sample was estimated from the amplification of reference gene primers within the assay. To quantify the absolute abundance of each unique TCRbeta CDR3 rearrangement, sequence reads were collapsed and filtered. For each sample, productive Simpson clonality was calculated as the square root of Simpson's diversity index over productive rearrangements. The immuneACCESS repertoire file appears here via TCRdb, limited to in-frame rearrangements. These files lack a portion of the clones; in checked studies, under half of the deficit traces to unresolved V genes, and the cause of the others is not known. For V, J and clone size, that table is used; D and trimming come from the DNA. The sample table records about 200,000 clones; roughly 80% of these occur just once. Together, the top ten hold 2% to 3% of the sample.

Sequenced input: peripheral blood. The chain couples TRBV7-2 to TRBJ2-7, with 14 bases aligning to TRBD2. The receptor was isolated from a woman in her thirties or forties with active or convalescent COVID-19. The CDR3: CASSSGLAGGTYEQYF. The sequence in DNA is TGTGCCAGCAGCTCCGGACTAGCGGGGGGCACCTACGAGCAGTACTTC.